Here is one TCR beta chain with its context. The sample belongs to a study of T-cell reconstitution after alpha-beta-depleted transplantation in children. Researchers prepared the TCRbeta library using unique molecular identifiers, the study reports. TCRdb re-derived calls from the PCR reads in MiXCR, one entry per CDR3 protein. The table shows 350,000 to 450,000 distinct CDR3 sequences, with about an eighth occurring only once. The source is a human donor who donated a stem cell graft to a child with Fanconi anemia. Sequencing was performed on PBMCs, taken from the stem cell graft.

CDR3 DNA: TGTGCCACCAGCAGAAGACAGGGGGCTTACGAGCAGTACTTC. It translates to CATSRRQGAYEQYF. This sequence joins TRBV15 and TRBJ2-7; 10 bases match TRBD1. J gave up 4 bases and V 2 bases, and 2 bases lay outside the gene matches. CDR1 LNHNV and CDR2 YYDKDF come from the germline V gene (reference sequence). The CDR3 spans 14 residues.